This TCR beta chain was retrieved from a study of blood T cell repertoires in COVID-19. Study summary: Sources were T cells, B-cell-depleted T cells, or PBMCs; the material itself was cDNA or gDNA.

Produced via immunoSEQ multiplex PCR; TCRdb's table is partial and in-frame only. The sample gives some 300,000 clones, about nine tenths of which show up once; over 8% is in the top ten. This clone has only a few counts. The CDR3 extends over 12 amino acids. In germline, CDR1 is MNHEY, CDR2 SVGAGI. Deletions cut 0 bases from V and 10 bases from J, with 9 bases between. This sequence originates from a woman between 35 and 50 years old who had recovered from COVID-19. Sequences were obtained from PBMCs or T cells enriched from blood (not recorded which). The chain employs TRBV6-5 and TRBJ1-1; D uncertain. CDR3 amino acids: CASSYSGRGAFF. CDR3 coding DNA: TGTGCCAGCAGTTACTCCGGACGGGGAGCTTTCTTT.